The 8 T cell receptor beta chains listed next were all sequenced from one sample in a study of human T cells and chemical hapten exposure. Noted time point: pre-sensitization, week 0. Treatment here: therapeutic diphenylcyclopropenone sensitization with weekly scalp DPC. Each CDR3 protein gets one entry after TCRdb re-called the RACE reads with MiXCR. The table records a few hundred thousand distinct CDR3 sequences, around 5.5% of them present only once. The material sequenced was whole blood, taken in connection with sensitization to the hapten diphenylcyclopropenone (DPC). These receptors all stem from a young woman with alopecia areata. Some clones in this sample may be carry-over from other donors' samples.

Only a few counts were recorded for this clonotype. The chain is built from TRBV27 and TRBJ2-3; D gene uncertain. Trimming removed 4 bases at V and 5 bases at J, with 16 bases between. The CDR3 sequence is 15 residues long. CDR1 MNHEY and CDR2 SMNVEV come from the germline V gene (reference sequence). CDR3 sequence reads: CASSSRTSTGDTQYF. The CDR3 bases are TGTGCCAGCAGTTCCCGGACCTCGACGGGAGATACGCAGTATTTT.

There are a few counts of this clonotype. CDR3 protein: CASSVTEDTQYF. The CDR3 DNA is TGTGCCAGCAGTGTAACAGAAGATACGCAGTATTTT. The rearrangement uses TRBV6-2 or TRBV6-3 and TRBJ2-3; no reliable D call. Germline CDR1 and CDR2: MNHEY and SVGEGT. This CDR3 is built from 12 residues. V was cut by 5 bases and J by 5 bases, with 8 bases left in between.

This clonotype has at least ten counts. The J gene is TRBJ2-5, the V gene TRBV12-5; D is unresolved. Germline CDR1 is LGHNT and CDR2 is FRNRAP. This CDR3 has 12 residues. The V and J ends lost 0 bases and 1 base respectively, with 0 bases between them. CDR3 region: CASGLVQETQYF. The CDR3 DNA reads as TGTGCTAGTGGTTTGGTCCAAGAGACCCAGTACTTC.

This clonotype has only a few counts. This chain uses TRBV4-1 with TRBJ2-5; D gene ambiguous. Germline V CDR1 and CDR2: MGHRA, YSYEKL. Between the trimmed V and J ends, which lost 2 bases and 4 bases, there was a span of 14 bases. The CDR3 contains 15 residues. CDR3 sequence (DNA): TGCGCCAGCAGCCAACGACATTATATCACAGAGACCCAGTACTTC. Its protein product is CASSQRHYITETQYF.

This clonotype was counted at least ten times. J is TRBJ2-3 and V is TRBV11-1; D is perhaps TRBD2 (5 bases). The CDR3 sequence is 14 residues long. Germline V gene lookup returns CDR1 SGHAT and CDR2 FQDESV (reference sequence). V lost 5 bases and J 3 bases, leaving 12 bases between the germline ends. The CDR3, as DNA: TGTGCCAGCAGCCCGAGACGCGGGACAGATACGCAGTATTTT. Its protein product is CASSPRRGTDTQYF.

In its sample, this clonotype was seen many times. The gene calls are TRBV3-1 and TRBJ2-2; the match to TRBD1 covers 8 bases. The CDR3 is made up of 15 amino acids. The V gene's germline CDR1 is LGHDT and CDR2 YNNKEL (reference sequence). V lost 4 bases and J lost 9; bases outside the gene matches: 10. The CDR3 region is CASSLGQARWRELFF. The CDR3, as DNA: TGTGCCAGCAGCCTGGGACAGGCGAGGTGGAGGGAGCTGTTTTTT.

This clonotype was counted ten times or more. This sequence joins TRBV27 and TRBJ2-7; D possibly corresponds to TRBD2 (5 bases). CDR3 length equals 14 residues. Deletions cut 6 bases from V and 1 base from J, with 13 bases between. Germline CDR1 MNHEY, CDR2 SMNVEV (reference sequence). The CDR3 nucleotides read TGTGCCAGCAGGAGCGGCCCTACTTCCTACGAGCAGTACTTC. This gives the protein CASRSGPTSYEQYF.

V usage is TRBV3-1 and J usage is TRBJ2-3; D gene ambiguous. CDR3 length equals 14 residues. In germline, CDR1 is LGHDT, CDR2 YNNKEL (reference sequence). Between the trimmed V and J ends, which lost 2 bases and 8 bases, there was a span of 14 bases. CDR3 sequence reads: CASSQHDLEATQYF. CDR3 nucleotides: TGTGCCAGCAGCCAACACGACCTAGAGGCTACGCAGTATTTT.